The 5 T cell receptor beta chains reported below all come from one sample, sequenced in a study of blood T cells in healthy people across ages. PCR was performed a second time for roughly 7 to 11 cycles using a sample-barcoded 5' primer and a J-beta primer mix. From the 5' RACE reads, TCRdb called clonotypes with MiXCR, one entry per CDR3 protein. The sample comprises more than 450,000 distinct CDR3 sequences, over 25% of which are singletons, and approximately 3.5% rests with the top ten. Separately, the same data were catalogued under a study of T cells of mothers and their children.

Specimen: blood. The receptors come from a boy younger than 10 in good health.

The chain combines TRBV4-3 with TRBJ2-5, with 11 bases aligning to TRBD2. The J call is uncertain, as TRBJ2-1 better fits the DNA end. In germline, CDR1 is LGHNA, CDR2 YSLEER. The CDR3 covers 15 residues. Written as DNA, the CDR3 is TGCGCCAGCAGCCAAGTGACTAGCGGGAACAATGAGCAGTTCTTC. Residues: CASSQVTSGNNEQFF.

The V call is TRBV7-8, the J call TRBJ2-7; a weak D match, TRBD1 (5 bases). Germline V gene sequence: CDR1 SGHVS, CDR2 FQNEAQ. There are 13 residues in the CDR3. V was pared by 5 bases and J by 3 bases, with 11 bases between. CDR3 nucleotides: TGTGCCAGCAGCGAGGACACGCTCTACGAGCAGTACGTC. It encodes CASSEDTLYEQYV.

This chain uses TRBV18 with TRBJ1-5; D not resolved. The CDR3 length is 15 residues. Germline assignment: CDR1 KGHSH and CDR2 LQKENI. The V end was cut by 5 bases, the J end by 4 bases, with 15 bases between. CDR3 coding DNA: TGTGCCAGCTCATCCCGGGCGGTGCGAAATCAGCCCCAGCATTTT. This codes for CASSSRAVRNQPQHF.

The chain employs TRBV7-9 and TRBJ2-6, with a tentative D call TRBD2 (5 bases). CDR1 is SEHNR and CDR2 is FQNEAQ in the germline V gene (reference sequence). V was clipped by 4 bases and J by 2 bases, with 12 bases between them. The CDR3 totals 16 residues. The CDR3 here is CASSSFRDPGANVLTF. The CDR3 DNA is TGTGCCAGCAGCTCGTTCCGGGATCCTGGGGCCAACGTCCTGACTTTC.

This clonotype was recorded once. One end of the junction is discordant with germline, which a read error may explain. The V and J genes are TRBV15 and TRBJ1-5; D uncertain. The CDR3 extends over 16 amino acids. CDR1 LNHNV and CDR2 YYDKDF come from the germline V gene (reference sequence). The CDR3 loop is CATSSTFGESNHPQHF. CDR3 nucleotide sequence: TGTGCCACCAGCAGTACTTTTGGGGAGAGCAATCACCCCCAGCATTTT.